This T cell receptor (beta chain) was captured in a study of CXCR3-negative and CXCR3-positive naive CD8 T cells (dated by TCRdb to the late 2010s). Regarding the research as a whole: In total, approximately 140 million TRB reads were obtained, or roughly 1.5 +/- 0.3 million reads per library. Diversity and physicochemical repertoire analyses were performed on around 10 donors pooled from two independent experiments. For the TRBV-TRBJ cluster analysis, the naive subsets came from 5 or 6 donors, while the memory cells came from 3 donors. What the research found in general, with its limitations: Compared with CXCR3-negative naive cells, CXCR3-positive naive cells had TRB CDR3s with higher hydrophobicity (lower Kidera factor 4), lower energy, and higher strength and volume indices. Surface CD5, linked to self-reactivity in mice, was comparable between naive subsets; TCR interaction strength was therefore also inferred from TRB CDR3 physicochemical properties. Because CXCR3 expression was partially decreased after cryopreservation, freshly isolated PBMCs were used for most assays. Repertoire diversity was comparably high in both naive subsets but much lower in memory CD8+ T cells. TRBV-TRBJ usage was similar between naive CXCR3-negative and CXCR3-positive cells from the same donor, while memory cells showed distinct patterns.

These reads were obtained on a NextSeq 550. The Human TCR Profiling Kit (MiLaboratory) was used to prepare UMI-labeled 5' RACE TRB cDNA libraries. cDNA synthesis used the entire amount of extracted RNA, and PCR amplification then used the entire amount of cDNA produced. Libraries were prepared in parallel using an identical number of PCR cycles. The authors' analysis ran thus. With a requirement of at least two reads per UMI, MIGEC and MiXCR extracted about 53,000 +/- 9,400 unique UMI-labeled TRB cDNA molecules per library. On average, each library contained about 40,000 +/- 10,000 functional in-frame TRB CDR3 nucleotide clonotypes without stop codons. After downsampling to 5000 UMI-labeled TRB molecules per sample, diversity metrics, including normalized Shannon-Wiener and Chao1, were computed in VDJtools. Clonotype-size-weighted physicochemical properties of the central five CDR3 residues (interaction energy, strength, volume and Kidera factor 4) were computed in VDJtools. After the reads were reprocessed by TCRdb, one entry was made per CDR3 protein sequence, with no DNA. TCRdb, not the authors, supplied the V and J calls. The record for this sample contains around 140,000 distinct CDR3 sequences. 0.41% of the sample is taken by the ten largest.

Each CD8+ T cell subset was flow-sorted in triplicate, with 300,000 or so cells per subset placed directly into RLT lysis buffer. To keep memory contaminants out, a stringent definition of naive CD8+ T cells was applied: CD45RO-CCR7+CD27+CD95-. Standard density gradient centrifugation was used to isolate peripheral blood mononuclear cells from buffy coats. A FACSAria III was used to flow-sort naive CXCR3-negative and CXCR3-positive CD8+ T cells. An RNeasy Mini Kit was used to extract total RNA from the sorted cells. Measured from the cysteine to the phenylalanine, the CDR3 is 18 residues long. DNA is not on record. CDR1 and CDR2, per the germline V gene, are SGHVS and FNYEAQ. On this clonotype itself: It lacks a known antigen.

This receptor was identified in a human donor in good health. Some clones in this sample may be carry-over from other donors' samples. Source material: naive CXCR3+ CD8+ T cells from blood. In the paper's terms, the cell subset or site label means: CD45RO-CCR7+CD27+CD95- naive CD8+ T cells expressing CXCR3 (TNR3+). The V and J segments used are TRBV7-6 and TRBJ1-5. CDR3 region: CASSTDPRSSSSNQPQHF.